Below, 22 T cell receptor beta chains from the same sample are listed, as sequenced in a study of cytomegalovirus exposure and HLA in healthy donors. Some clones are missing from TCRdb's copy, which holds only in-frame ones; the method was immunoSEQ multiplex PCR. The sample shows 100,000 to 150,000 clones, roughly 95% of them seen only once. The sequencing sample was made of PBMCs. The receptors were sampled from a man aged 18 to 35 in good health and CMV-seronegative.

This clone has a single count. The rearrangement links TRBV6-1 to TRBJ1-2; no clear D gene. CDR1 and CDR2 from the germline V gene are MNHNS and SASEGT. This CDR3 has 14 amino acids. V shed 4 bases and J shed 8 bases, with 17 bases lying between them. The DNA for the CDR3 is TGTGCCAGCAGTGCGGCGCAGCCCGGGTGGGGCTACACCTTC. Translation: CASSAAQPGWGYTF.

The rearrangement uses TRBV4-1 and TRBJ2-2; 7 positions agree with TRBD1. CDR3 size: 16 residues. V lost 4 bases, J lost 7 bases, and 12 bases stayed unmatched. Germline CDR1 MGHRA, CDR2 YSYEKL. This CDR3 is CASSLIVTGEYGELFF. CDR3 sequence (DNA): TGCGCCAGCAGCCTTATCGTCACAGGGGAATACGGGGAGCTGTTTTTT.

Of note for this clone: The same CDR3 arises from other DNA sequences in this sample as well. The chain has TRBV20-1 and TRBJ2-5; unclear D gene. The V gene lost 5 bases and the J gene lost 5 bases, with 9 bases spanning the gap. Germline V CDR1 and CDR2: DFQATT, SNEGSKA (reference sequence). The CDR3 extends over 11 amino acids. The CDR3 coding sequence is TGCAGTGCTGGCACCGGGGAGACCCAGTACTTC. Protein: CSAGTGETQYF.

J is TRBJ1-1 and V is TRBV7-9, with 7 positions matching TRBD1. The CDR3 contains 15 residues. Germline-derived CDR1 and CDR2 are SEHNR and FQNEAQ (reference sequence). Trimming cost V 3 bases and J 3 bases; bases outside gene matches: 7. Here the CDR3 reads CASSLQRGLHTEAFF. The CDR3 nucleotides are TGTGCCAGCAGCTTGCAGAGGGGGCTGCACACTGAAGCTTTCTTT.

V gene TRBV18 combines with J gene TRBJ1-3; perhaps TRBD1 as D (5 bases). The CDR3 sequence is 14 residues long. V lost 6 bases and J lost 4, with 13 bases in between. CDR1 is KGHSH and CDR2 is LQKENI in the germline V gene. CDR3 sequence (DNA): TGTGCCAGCTCCCGGGGGTCGGAAGGAAACACCATATATTTT. Translated: CASSRGSEGNTIYF.

The chain carries TRBV6-1 and TRBJ1-4; TRBD1 aligns across 8 bases. This CDR3 has 14 residues. Germline CDR1 and CDR2: MNHNS and SASEGT. The V segment lost 6 bases and the J segment 7 bases; nucleotides outside the gene matches: 7. This CDR3 reads CASRADREVEKLFF. The CDR3 nucleotides are TGTGCCAGCAGGGCGGACAGGGAGGTTGAAAAACTGTTTTTT.

This sequence joins TRBV27 and TRBJ2-2; possible D gene TRBD1, 6 bases. The CDR3 length is 14 residues. Trimming took 10 bases from V and 4 from J, leaving 16 bases between them. Germline CDR1 MNHEY, CDR2 SMNVEV (reference sequence). The CDR3 nucleotides read TGTGCCATCCGCCCTACAGGGTCCACCGGGGAGCTGTTTTTT. Translating gives CAIRPTGSTGELFF.

This clone was detected only once. The rearrangement joins TRBV18 to TRBJ2-4; 10 positions match TRBD2. CDR3 size: 15 residues. Looked up from germline, CDR1 is KGHSH and CDR2 is LQKENI. V dropped 6 bases and J dropped 2; count of bases not matched to a gene: 4. CDR3 protein: CASSPSGRTKNIQYF. CDR3 DNA: TGTGCCAGCTCTCCTAGCGGGAGAACCAAAAACATTCAGTACTTC.

The rearrangement links TRBV27 to TRBJ2-6; maybe TRBD1 (6 bases). The CDR3 sequence is 16 residues long. Trimming took off 5 bases at V and 0 bases at J, with 11 bases between the two ends. Per the germline V gene, CDR1 is MNHEY and CDR2 is SMNVEV (reference sequence). CDR3 sequence (DNA): TGTGCCAGCAGTCCCCACAGGGACTCTGGGGCCAACGTCCTGACTTTC. Its protein product is CASSPHRDSGANVLTF.

CDR3 in DNA: TGTGCCAGCAGCCTACGACAGGGGCCCTACGAGCAGTACTTC. Its translation is CASSLRQGPYEQYF. The genes are TRBV11-3 and TRBJ2-7; TRBD1 matches 8 bases. The CDR3 contains 14 residues. Germline V gives CDR1 SGHNT, CDR2 YENEEA. J was trimmed by 2 bases and V by 5 bases; bases with no gene match: 5.

The chain couples TRBV13 to TRBJ1-4; D possibly corresponds to TRBD1 (5 bases). V was clipped by 5 bases and J by 6 bases, with 13 bases between them. There are 14 residues in the CDR3. Germline CDR1 PRHDT, CDR2 FYEKMQ (reference sequence). The CDR3 loop reads CASSPDKSHEKLFF. For the CDR3, the DNA is TGTGCCAGCAGCCCGGACAAGTCTCATGAAAAACTGTTTTTT.

The chain couples TRBV7-8 to TRBJ2-1, with D unresolved. V lost 6 bases, J lost 7 bases, and 13 bases lay in between. CDR1 is SGHVS, CDR2 FQNEAQ, per germline. This CDR3 is 13 amino acids long. CDR3 nucleotide sequence: TGTGCCAGCAGTTTCGAGTCCCGGAATGAGCAGTTCTTC. It specifies CASSFESRNEQFF.

The V and J genes are TRBV27 and TRBJ2-6; tentatively, D is TRBD1 (6 bases). V was clipped by 5 bases and J by 3 bases, with 14 bases between them. The CDR3 is 16 residues long. CDR1 and CDR2 (germline): MNHEY, SMNVEV (reference sequence). This chain's CDR3 is CASSTQGMSGANVLTF. The CDR3 DNA is TGTGCCAGCAGTACCCAGGGGATGAGTGGGGCCAACGTCCTGACTTTC.

This chain uses TRBV4-2 with TRBJ2-3; TRBD2 agrees at 8 bases. CDR3 length: 17 residues. Germline V gene sequence: CDR1 LGHNA, CDR2 YNFKEQ. With 1 base clipped from V and 0 bases from J, the junction kept 6 bases outside the gene matches. CDR3 protein: CASSQAGTSPSTDTQYF. The CDR3 DNA is TGTGCCAGCAGCCAAGCCGGGACTAGTCCGAGCACAGATACGCAGTATTTT.

The gene calls are TRBV5-6 and TRBJ2-1; 7 nucleotides agree with TRBD1. J was trimmed by 8 bases and V by 3 bases; bases with no gene match: 14. Germline V gives CDR1 SGHDT, CDR2 YYEEEE. The CDR3 is 16 residues long. The CDR3 DNA reads as TGTGCCAGCAGCTCTGTTCTCCTACAGGGGCCCCATGAGCAGTTCTTC. It translates to CASSSVLLQGPHEQFF.

V gene TRBV6-1 combines with J gene TRBJ2-3; maybe TRBD2 (5 bases). V lost 3 bases to trimming and J lost 2 bases, with 12 bases between them. This CDR3 is 15 amino acids long. Per germline, CDR1 MNHNS and CDR2 SASEGT. For the CDR3, the DNA is TGTGCCAGCAGTGAGGTCAGCGGAATCACAGATACGCAGTATTTT. The encoded protein is CASSEVSGITDTQYF.

This chain connects TRBV28 to TRBJ2-7; 9 nucleotides line up with TRBD1. The V segment lost 6 bases and the J segment 6 bases; nucleotides outside the gene matches: 9. The CDR3 is 14 amino acids. Germline-derived CDR1 and CDR2 are MDHEN and SYDVKM. In DNA form, the CDR3 reads TGTGCCAGCAGAACCTACAGGGGGCGCTTCGAGCAGTACTTC. This encodes CASRTYRGRFEQYF.

The gene calls are TRBV28 and TRBJ2-1; tentative D call: TRBD2 (6 bases). V was cut by 5 bases and J by 4 bases, with 21 bases left in between. Germline V gives CDR1 MDHEN, CDR2 SYDVKM. This CDR3 spans 17 amino acids. CDR3: CASSGPRGGAVYNEQFF. The DNA for the CDR3 is TGTGCCAGCAGTGGACCGCGGGGTGGCGCGGTATACAATGAGCAGTTCTTC.

With regard to this clone: The junction does not match germline at one end; this may be a read error. This chain joins TRBV7-3 and TRBJ2-5, with D unclear. Germline-derived CDR1 and CDR2 are SGHTA and FQGTGA. This CDR3 region has 16 residues. CDR3 in amino acids: CASSLTGSRVGETQYF. DNA of the CDR3: TGTGCCAGCAGCCTAACCGGGTCTCGCGTGGGAGAGACCCAGTACTTC. Variable domain in full (rest from reference TRBV7-3 and TRBJ2-5): GAGVSQTPSNKVTEKGKYVELRCDPISGHTALYWYRQSLGQGPEFLIYFQGTGAADDSGLPNDRFFAVRPEGSVSTLKIQRTERGDSAVYLCASSLTGSRVGETQYFGPGTRLLVL.

The V and J genes are TRBV10-3 and TRBJ2-7; 8 bases line up with TRBD1. CDR3 length: 11 amino acids. V shed 5 bases, J shed 6 bases, and the junction held 0 bases outside the gene matches. The germline gives CDR1 ENHRY, CDR2 SYGVKD. The CDR3 nucleotides are TGTGCCATCAGTACAGGGGGCGAGCAGTACTTC. Residues: CAISTGGEQYF.

The rearrangement uses TRBV11-1 and TRBJ2-7; TRBD2 matches 13 bases. The J segment lost 5 bases and the V segment lost 6 bases, leaving 7 bases of the junction unmatched. Germline lookup yields CDR1 SGHAT and CDR2 FQDESV (reference sequence). This CDR3 has 15 residues. CDR3 protein: CASRPGTSGIDEQYF. CDR3 sequence (DNA): TGTGCCAGCAGACCCGGGACTAGCGGGATCGACGAGCAGTACTTC.

The sample holds one count of this clone. The V call is TRBV27, the J call TRBJ2-3; TRBD2 matches 9 bases. This CDR3 has 20 residues. Germline CDR1 MNHEY, CDR2 SMNVEV (reference sequence). V gave up 3 bases and J gave up 2 bases; unmatched junction bases: 18. The CDR3 nucleotides read TGTGCCAGCAGTTTCGCGGGTATTAGTTTTGGCGGGAGGGCCACAGATACGCAGTATTTT. It is translated as CASSFAGISFGGRATDTQYF.